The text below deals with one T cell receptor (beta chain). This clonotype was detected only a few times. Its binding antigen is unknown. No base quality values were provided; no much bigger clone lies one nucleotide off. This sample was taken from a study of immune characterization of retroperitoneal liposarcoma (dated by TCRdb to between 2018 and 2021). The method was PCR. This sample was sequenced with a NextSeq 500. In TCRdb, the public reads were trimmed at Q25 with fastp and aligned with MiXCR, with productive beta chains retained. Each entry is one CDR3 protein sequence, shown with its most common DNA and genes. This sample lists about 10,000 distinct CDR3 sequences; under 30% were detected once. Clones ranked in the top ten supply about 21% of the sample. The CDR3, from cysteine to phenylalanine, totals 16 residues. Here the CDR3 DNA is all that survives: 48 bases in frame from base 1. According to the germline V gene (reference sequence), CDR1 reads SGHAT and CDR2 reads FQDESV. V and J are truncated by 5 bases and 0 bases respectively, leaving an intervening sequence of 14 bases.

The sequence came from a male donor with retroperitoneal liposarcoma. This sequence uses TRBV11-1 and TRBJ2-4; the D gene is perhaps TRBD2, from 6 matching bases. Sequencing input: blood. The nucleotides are TGTGCCAGCAGCCGTCCGGGACTTTCAGCCAAAAACATTCAGTACTTC. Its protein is CASSRPGLSAKNIQYF. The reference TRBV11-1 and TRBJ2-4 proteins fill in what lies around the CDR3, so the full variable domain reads EAEVAQSPRYKITEKSQAVAFWCDPISGHATLYWYRQILGQGPELLVQFQDESVVDDSQLPKDRFSAERLKGVDSTLKIQPAELGDSAMYLCASSRPGLSAKNIQYFGAGTRLSVL.